A single sample gave rise to the 20 T cell receptor beta chains below, sequenced in a study of memory CD8 T cells in hepatitis C reinfection. The protocol was immunoSEQ multiplex PCR, while the TCRdb copy is restricted to in-frame clones and leaves out a portion. The table records about 47,000 clones, roughly 90% of them present only once. Time point indicated: peak reinfection, 3 to 8 weeks after reinfection detection. The sorted cells went straight to TCR sequencing with no prior in vitro expansion. The material sequenced was naive CD8+ T cells sorted from blood. These receptors were taken from a man aged 18 to 30 with hepatitis C virus infection.

The chain carries TRBV6-5 and TRBJ2-5; no definite D call. The CDR3 is 13 amino acids. In germline, CDR1 is MNHEY, CDR2 SVGAGI. The germline V and J ends were trimmed by 5 bases and 2 bases, with 9 bases remaining between them. CDR3 protein: CASSRLPQETQYF. As DNA, the CDR3 is TGTGCCAGCAGTCGACTCCCGCAAGAGACCCAGTACTTC.

This sequence joins TRBV7-9 and TRBJ2-7, with TRBD2 matching 8 bases. Per germline, CDR1 SEHNR and CDR2 FQNEAQ (reference sequence). This CDR3 region has 14 residues. V shed 5 bases, J shed 0 bases, and the junction held 3 bases outside the gene matches. CDR3 sequence (DNA): TGTGCCAGCAGCCTTAGCGGGGTCTCCTACGAGCAGTACTTC. Translating gives CASSLSGVSYEQYF.

Written as DNA, the CDR3 is TGTGCCAGTAGGACTAGCGGGTCTCACGAGCAGTACTTC. Protein: CASRTSGSHEQYF. The chain joins TRBV5-4 to TRBJ2-7, with 11 bases lining up with TRBD2. The J segment lost 5 bases and the V segment lost 8 bases, leaving 6 bases of the junction unmatched. CDR3 length: 13 residues. Per the germline V gene, CDR1 is SGHNT and CDR2 is YYREEE (reference sequence). Drawing the rest from reference TRBV5-4 and TRBJ2-7, the complete variable domain is ETGVTQSPTHLIKTRGQQVTLRCSSQSGHNTVSWYQQALGQGPQFIFQYYREEENGRGNFPPRFSGLQFPNYSSELNVNALELDDSALYLCASRTSGSHEQYFGPGTRLTVT.

V usage is TRBV6-1 and J usage is TRBJ2-1; a possible D gene is TRBD2 (5 bases). V was shortened by 8 bases and J by 0 bases, with 14 bases between the two germline ends. The germline V gene encodes CDR1 MNHNS and CDR2 SASEGT. The CDR3 has 15 amino acids. The CDR3 nucleotides are TGTGCCAGCGCAGACGGGGAGAGCTCCTACAATGAGCAGTTCTTC. This gives the protein CASADGESSYNEQFF.

The chain combines TRBV19 with TRBJ2-3; TRBD1 matches at 7 bases. The CDR3 sequence is 17 residues long. After removal of 4 bases from V and 1 base from J, the junction contained 11 bases not matched to a gene. Germline V gene sequence: CDR1 LNHDA, CDR2 SQIVND (reference sequence). The CDR3: CASSSSHDRVRTDTQYF. DNA of the CDR3: TGTGCCAGTAGTAGCTCCCACGACAGGGTACGCACAGATACGCAGTATTTT.

V and J are TRBV5-6 and TRBJ2-1, with 8 bases matching TRBD2. After removal of 1 base from V and 7 bases from J, the junction contained 10 bases not matched to a gene. Germline V gene data show CDR1 as SGHDT and CDR2 as YYEEEE. This CDR3 has 16 residues. The CDR3 DNA reads as TGTGCCAGCAGCTTGAAGCTAGCGGGTTTGCTGAATGAGCAGTTCTTC. Amino acid sequence: CASSLKLAGLLNEQFF.

The chain recombines TRBV7-2 with TRBJ1-1, with D unclear. Germline V gene sequence: CDR1 SGHTA, CDR2 FQGNSA. The CDR3 is 15 residues long. V lost 0 bases and J lost 1, with 9 bases in between. In DNA, the CDR3 is TGTGCCAGCAGCTTAGCTGGGAGCTGGAACACTGAAGCTTTCTTT. This gives the protein CASSLAGSWNTEAFF.

This chain connects TRBV29-1 to TRBJ2-1; 8 nucleotides align to TRBD1. Trimming at V came to 1 base and at J to 4 bases, leaving 6 bases not matched to a gene. This CDR3 has 15 amino acids. CDR1 is SQVTM, CDR2 ANQGSEA, per germline. The CDR3 sequence is CSVEGGDRTYNEQFF. The CDR3 nucleotides are TGCAGCGTTGAAGGGGGGGACAGGACATACAATGAGCAGTTCTTC.

This rearrangement joins TRBV7-9 to TRBJ2-1; tentatively, D is TRBD2 (6 bases). Per germline, CDR1 SEHNR and CDR2 FQNEAQ (reference sequence). V lost 8 bases and J 4 bases, leaving 15 bases between the germline ends. The CDR3 totals 14 residues. CDR3 bases: TGTGCCAGCTCCACTGCGGGACCGTACAATGAGCAGTTCTTC. Translating gives CASSTAGPYNEQFF.

CDR3 sequence reads: CASSELGQGAGQPQHF. The CDR3 coding sequence is TGTGCCAGCAGTGAATTGGGGCAGGGGGCTGGGCAGCCCCAGCATTTT. The chain carries TRBV6-4 and TRBJ1-5; TRBD1 aligns across 8 bases. V dropped 3 bases and J dropped 7; count of bases not matched to a gene: 11. CDR3 size: 16 residues. Germline V gene data show CDR1 as MRHNA and CDR2 as SNTAGT.

J is TRBJ2-1 and V is TRBV27, with TRBD1 matching 7 bases. Germline V lookup: CDR1 MNHEY, CDR2 SMNVEV (reference sequence). This CDR3 spans 12 amino acids. V was pared by 11 bases and J by 5 bases, with 6 bases of the junction left unmatched. CDR3 DNA sequence: TGTGCCTCACAGGGGTGGGACAATGAGCAGTTCTTC. Translated: CASQGWDNEQFF.

The chain combines TRBV6-5 with TRBJ1-2; 10 bases align to TRBD1. Germline trimming cut 2 bases from V and 7 bases from J; bases unmatched to any gene: 4. CDR1 MNHEY and CDR2 SVGAGI come from the germline V gene. The CDR3 totals 14 residues. CDR3 DNA: TGTGCCAGCAGTTACGGACAGGGGGTGGGTGGCTACACCTTC. Its translation: CASSYGQGVGGYTF.

The rearrangement joins TRBV23-1 to TRBJ2-7, with 7 nucleotides matching TRBD2. TRBV23-1 is an open reading frame whose function is uncertain. CDR3 length equals 15 residues. The V gene end was trimmed by 8 bases and the J gene end by 5 bases; junction bases not matched to a gene: 15. The CDR3 region is CASAQGGWAINEQYV. The CDR3 coding sequence is TGCGCCAGCGCCCAGGGAGGGTGGGCTATCAACGAGCAGTACGTC.

The chain carries TRBV4-1 and TRBJ2-2, with 14 bases identical to TRBD2. Germline assignment: CDR1 MGHRA and CDR2 YSYEKL. V shed 1 base and J 6 bases; nucleotides not matched to a gene: 10. The CDR3 is made up of 19 amino acids. The CDR3 DNA reads as TGCGCCAGCAGCCAAGGAGGGGGACTAGCGGGAGTTATATCCGGGGAGCTGTTTTTT. Protein product: CASSQGGGLAGVISGELFF.

This chain uses TRBV19 with TRBJ2-7, with D tentatively TRBD2 (5 bases). V was shortened by 10 bases and J by 3 bases, with 10 bases between the two germline ends. Germline values: CDR1 LNHDA, CDR2 SQIVND (reference sequence). The CDR3 covers 11 residues. The CDR3 loop reads CATRSVYEQYF. CDR3 nucleotide sequence: TGTGCCACCCGTAGCGTCTACGAGCAGTACTTC. Drawing the rest from reference TRBV19 and TRBJ2-7, the complete variable domain is DGGITQSPKYLFRKEGQNVTLSCEQNLNHDAMYWYRQDPGQGLRLIYYSQIVNDFQKGDIAEGYSVSREKKESFPLTVTSAQKNPTAFYLCATRSVYEQYFGPGTRLTVT.

The chain carries TRBV30 and TRBJ2-1, with D perhaps TRBD1 (6 bases). V gave up 0 bases and J gave up 7 bases, with 10 bases separating them. This CDR3 contains 13 residues. CDR1 and CDR2 (germline): GTSNPN, SVGIG (reference sequence). In nucleotides, the CDR3 is TGTGCCTGGAGTGTACCTAGGGGGAATGAGCAGTTCTTC. Residues: CAWSVPRGNEQFF.

The J gene is TRBJ2-1, the V gene TRBV2; D is unclear. The germline gives CDR1 SNHLY, CDR2 FYNNEI. V lost 3 bases, J lost 5 bases, and 8 bases lay in between. The length of the CDR3 is 13 residues. The CDR3 spells CASSDLRDNEQFF. As DNA, the CDR3 is TGTGCCAGCAGTGATCTAAGAGACAATGAGCAGTTCTTC.

This clone was seen only once. The chain carries TRBV30 and TRBJ2-3; D may be TRBD2 (7 bases). The CDR3 is made up of 15 amino acids. CDR1 is GTSNPN, CDR2 SVGIG, per germline (reference sequence). V was clipped by 1 base and J by 6 bases, with 17 bases between them. CDR3 DNA: TGTGCCTGGAGTGGAGTGGGGGGGCCATCCGATACGCAGTATTTT. It yields the protein CAWSGVGGPSDTQYF.

In DNA, the CDR3 is TGTGCCAGCAGCTTTCTTGATAGGGGAAAAGAGACCCAGTACTTC. It translates to CASSFLDRGKETQYF. The rearrangement uses TRBV7-2 and TRBJ2-5, with D perhaps matching TRBD1 (5 bases). Germline CDR1 SGHTA, CDR2 FQGNSA. The length of the CDR3 is 15 residues. V dropped 3 bases and J dropped 3 bases, with 14 bases sitting between them.

The rearrangement joins TRBV7-6 to TRBJ1-2, with no clear D. Germline assignment: CDR1 SGHVS and CDR2 FNYEAQ. The CDR3 consists of 16 residues. Between the trimmed V and J ends, which lost 5 bases and 0 bases, there was a span of 16 bases. In DNA, the CDR3 is TGTGCCAGCAGCCCCTGGGAGGGCTTAGCTAACTATGGCTACACCTTC. Its protein product is CASSPWEGLANYGYTF. Full variable domain (rest looked up from reference TRBV7-6 and TRBJ1-2): GAGVSQSPRYKVTKRGQDVALRCDPISGHVSLYWYRQALGQGPEFLTYFNYEAQQDKSGLPNDRFSAERPEGSISTLTIQRTEQRDSAMYRCASSPWEGLANYGYTFGSGTRLTVV.